A selection of T cell receptor beta chains follows, all from one sample in a study of control samples from healthy donors and cancer patients. Sequencing was performed with immunoSEQ multiplex PCR; in TCRdb, only in-frame clones are kept and a portion is missing. The sample yields roughly 130,000 clones, approximately 94% seen once. The sequenced sample consisted of PBMCs. Source of these receptors: a man in his fifties with head and neck cancer. CDR3s include the opening cysteine and the closing phenylalanine or tryptophan. D genes are given only for firm matches. The size entry is marked missing in some rows and otherwise reads once, few, many or a size class.

d_gene,v_gene,j_gene,abundance,CDR3aa,CDR3nt
TRBD1,TRBV6-2/TRBV6-3,TRBJ2-3,-,CASSRPGQGWKTDTQYF,TGTGCCAGCAGTCGCCCCGGACAGGGTTGGAAAACAGATACGCAGTATTTT
TRBD1,TRBV15,TRBJ1-5,-,CATSRPGTGGHPDPNQPQHF,TGTGCCACCAGCAGGCCGGGGACAGGGGGACACCCAGACCCCAATCAGCCCCAGCATTTT
TRBD2,TRBV6-5,TRBJ2-3,-,CASSYVASGGADTQYF,TGTGCCAGCAGTTACGTCGCTAGCGGGGGGGCAGATACGCAGTATTTT
-,TRBV7-8,TRBJ2-7,-,CASSLVFPGTSSYEQYF,TGTGCCAGCAGCTTAGTATTTCCGGGAACCAGCTCCTACGAGCAGTACTTC
-,TRBV6-5,TRBJ1-1,-,CASIVVHGGTEAFF,TGTGCCAGCATAGTGGTCCACGGGGGGACTGAAGCTTTCTTT
TRBD2,TRBV3-1/TRBV3-2,TRBJ2-1,-,CASSHLAGGAGDEQFF,TGTGCCAGCAGCCACCTAGCGGGGGGAGCGGGAGATGAGCAGTTCTTC
-,TRBV5-1,TRBJ1-1,-,CASSPGGRNTEAFF,TGCGCCAGCAGCCCGGGGGGCCGAAACACTGAAGCTTTCTTT
-,TRBV11-1,TRBJ2-7,-,CASSTLGGAYEQYF,TGTGCCAGCAGCACCTTGGGGGGCGCCTACGAGCAGTACTTC
-,TRBV7-9,TRBJ1-4,-,CASSLTNTATNEKLFF,TGTGCCAGCAGCTTAACAAACACAGCAACTAATGAAAAACTGTTTTTT
-,TRBV5-5,TRBJ1-1,-,CASSSRVVNTEAFF,TGTGCCAGCAGCTCCAGGGTGGTGAACACTGAAGCTTTCTTT
-,TRBV9,TRBJ1-2,-,CASSPTGRVGGGYTF,TGTGCCAGCAGCCCAACGGGGAGAGTCGGTGGTGGCTACACCTTC
-,TRBV6-5,TRBJ2-7,-,CASSVDIQSYEQYF,TGTGCCAGCAGCGTGGACATCCAGAGCTACGAGCAGTACTTC
-,TRBV30,TRBJ1-1,-,CAWSKTRLRLAAFF,TGTGCCTGGAGCAAAACCAGGTTGAGACTTGCGGCTTTCTTT
-,TRBV28,TRBJ1-1,-,CASIRGDTRFAEAFF,TGTGCCAGCATCAGGGGCGATACGAGGTTCGCTGAAGCTTTCTTT
TRBD1,TRBV6-2/TRBV6-3,TRBJ1-5,-,CASSYADRVWTQPQHF,TGTGCCAGCAGTTACGCAGACAGGGTTTGGACTCAGCCCCAGCATTTT
-,TRBV18,TRBJ1-1,-,CASSPESLLEAFF,TGTGCCAGCTCACCAGAATCTCTTCTTGAAGCTTTCTTT
TRBD1,TRBV28,TRBJ1-6,-,CASGSGQGRSPLHF,TGTGCCAGCGGTTCCGGACAGGGTCGCTCACCCCTCCACTTT
-,TRBV29-1,TRBJ1-2,-,CSVEMGSAYGYTF,TGCAGCGTTGAGATGGGCAGTGCTTATGGCTACACCTTC
-,TRBV5-1,TRBJ1-4,-,CASSSRFSPGEKLFF,TGCGCCAGCAGCTCAAGATTTAGTCCGGGAGAAAAACTGTTTTTT
TRBD1,TRBV4-2,TRBJ1-4,-,CASSQDPGGGEKLFF,TGTGCCAGCAGCCAAGATCCAGGGGGCGGCGAAAAACTGTTTTTT
-,TRBV27,TRBJ2-7,-,CASSLVLGPYNEQYF,TGTGCCAGCAGTTTAGTACTGGGTCCTTACAACGAGCAGTACTTC
TRBD1,TRBV30,TRBJ2-2,-,CAWGQGWTGELFF,TGTGCCTGGGGACAGGGATGGACCGGGGAGCTGTTTTTT
TRBD1,TRBV30,TRBJ1-1,-,CAWAKGGTGNTEAFF,TGTGCCTGGGCCAAAGGCGGGACAGGGAACACTGAAGCTTTCTTT
-,TRBV4-3,TRBJ1-2,-,CASSQGMQGNYGYTF,TGCGCCAGCAGCCAAGGGATGCAGGGGAACTATGGCTACACCTTC
-,TRBV11-3,TRBJ2-1,-,CASSLDSGTYNEQFF,TGTGCCAGCAGCTTAGATTCCGGGACCTACAATGAGCAGTTCTTC
-,TRBV6-2/TRBV6-3,TRBJ2-3,-,CASSSITPDTQYF,TGTGCCAGCAGTTCGATTACACCAGATACGCAGTATTTT
TRBD1,TRBV28,TRBJ1-2,-,CASTSPWQGALYGYTF,TGTGCCAGCACCTCCCCGTGGCAGGGGGCGCTCTATGGCTACACCTTC
-,TRBV18,TRBJ1-4,-,CASSPIRGATNEKLFF,TGTGCCAGCTCACCAATCAGAGGGGCAACTAATGAAAAACTGTTTTTT
-,TRBV7-5,TRBJ2-5,-,CVRSLGTGIGETQYF,TGTGTCAGAAGCTTAGGGACAGGGATTGGGGAGACCCAGTACTTC
-,TRBV6-5,TRBJ2-3,-,CASARAGRTDTQYF,TGTGCCAGCGCCCGGGCAGGGAGGACAGATACGCAGTATTTT
TRBD1,TRBV5-1,TRBJ1-3,-,CASSYWPGQSSGNTIYF,TGCGCCAGCAGCTACTGGCCGGGACAGAGCTCTGGAAACACCATATATTTT
-,TRBV4-3,TRBJ2-7,-,CASSQDQAYEQYF,TGCGCCAGCAGCCAAGATCAGGCCTACGAGCAGTACTTC
-,TRBV6-5,TRBJ2-7,-,CASSLGERHEQYF,TGTGCCAGCTCCTTGGGGGAAAGACACGAGCAGTACTTC
-,TRBV7-9,TRBJ1-2,-,CASSLSTATALSGYTF,TGTGCCAGCAGCCTTTCAACCGCGACAGCTTTATCTGGCTACACCTTC
-,TRBV6-5,TRBJ1-2,-,CASSYSRVYSYGYTF,TGTGCCAGCAGTTACTCAAGGGTTTATAGCTATGGCTACACCTTC
-,TRBV5-6,TRBJ2-7,few,CASSLFNEQYF,TGTGCCAGCAGCTTGTTCAACGAGCAGTACTTC
-,TRBV9,TRBJ1-3,-,CASSVGGFPGNTIYF,TGTGCCAGCAGCGTTGGTGGGTTCCCTGGAAACACCATATATTTT